One sample yielded the 30 T cell receptor beta chains listed below, sequenced in a study of control samples from healthy donors and cancer patients (dated by TCRdb to about 2020). The method was the immunoSEQ multiplex PCR assay. TCRdb limited this immuneACCESS table to in-frame rearrangements with V and J called. A share of clones is missing; checked studies link under half to unresolved V genes, and the rest is unexplained. The sample contains about 140,000 clones, 85% to 95% of them found a single time. Around 12% of the sample is taken by the ten largest. Sequences were obtained from blood. The receptors were gathered from a man aged 35 to 55 in good health.

J is TRBJ2-6 and V is TRBV5-4, with 8 bases fitting TRBD1. CDR3 length: 16 amino acids. Losses at the gene ends were 4 bases for V and 1 base for J; bases not matched to a gene: 4. CDR1 is SGHNT, CDR2 YYREEE, per germline (reference sequence). CDR3 coding DNA: TGTGCCAGCAGCGGAAGACAGGGGTCTGGGGCCAACGTCCTGACTTTC. Encoded protein: CASSGRQGSGANVLTF.

This clone was recorded only once. The chain couples TRBV7-3 to TRBJ2-7; D may be TRBD2 (6 bases). The germline V and J ends were trimmed by 1 base and 5 bases, with 12 bases remaining between them. The CDR3 loop spans 14 amino acids. The germline V gene encodes CDR1 SGHTA and CDR2 FQGTGA. The CDR3 DNA is TGTGCCAGCAGCTTAATCCCCCGGGAGAACGAGCAGTACTTC. It is translated as CASSLIPRENEQYF.

The J gene is TRBJ2-3, the V gene TRBV28, with D possibly being TRBD1 or TRBD2 (6 bases each). Germline CDR1 MDHEN, CDR2 SYDVKM. This CDR3 comprises 15 residues. V was cut by 3 bases and J by 6 bases, with 16 bases left in between. CDR3 sequence: CASSFGRGDLDTQYF. The DNA for the CDR3 is TGTGCCAGCAGTTTTGGTAGGGGGGACCTGGATACGCAGTATTTT.

The chain carries TRBV3-1 (or the pseudogene TRBV3-2) and TRBJ1-2; D perhaps matches TRBD1 (5 bases). Germline V gives CDR1 LGHDT, CDR2 YNNKEL (reference sequence). The CDR3 loop spans 15 amino acids. Trimming removed 2 bases from V and 7 bases from J, with 17 bases in between. The CDR3 nucleotides read TGTGCCAGCAGCCAAATAAGGAGGGGAGGTGGTGGCTACACCTTC. Protein product: CASSQIRRGGGGYTF.

The rearrangement joins TRBV10-2 to TRBJ2-1; TRBD2 is a possible D gene (6 bases). V was pared by 7 bases and J by 3 bases, with 10 bases between. Germline CDR1 and CDR2: WSHSY and SAAADI. The CDR3 contains 13 residues. CDR3 sequence (DNA): TGCGCCAGCACCACGGGGGTCTACAATGAGCAGTTCTTC. This sequence encodes CASTTGVYNEQFF.

A note on this clone: Other DNA sequences of this sample code for an identical CDR3. The chain couples TRBV5-1 to TRBJ1-4; D ambiguous. In germline, CDR1 is SGHRS, CDR2 YFSETQ. V lost 2 bases and J lost 3, with 8 bases in between. The CDR3 extends over 14 amino acids. CDR3 nucleotide sequence: TGCGCCAGCAGCTTAACCGGGGCTAATGAAAAACTGTTTTTT. It is translated as CASSLTGANEKLFF.

V usage is TRBV6-1 and J usage is TRBJ1-5; the match to TRBD1 covers 7 bases. Germline assignment: CDR1 MNHNS and CDR2 SASEGT. The CDR3 covers 15 residues. After removal of 3 bases from V and 9 bases from J, the junction contained 11 bases not matched to a gene. The CDR3 loop is CASSDGQDLRRPQHF. CDR3 coding DNA: TGTGCCAGCAGTGACGGACAGGATCTTAGAAGGCCCCAGCATTTT.

This sequence joins TRBV6-2 or TRBV6-3 and TRBJ1-6, with D perhaps matching TRBD1 (5 bases). Germline assignment: CDR1 MNHEY and CDR2 SVGEGT. Trimming stripped 0 bases from V and 8 bases from J, with 14 bases between. The CDR3 is 16 residues long. The CDR3 sequence: CASSYSIWGRDSPLHF. The CDR3 coding sequence is TGTGCCAGCAGTTACTCGATATGGGGACGGGATTCACCCCTCCACTTT.

The rearrangement uses TRBV6-4 and TRBJ1-2, with TRBD1 matching over 11 bases. This CDR3 has 14 amino acids. Germline CDR1 reads MRHNA; CDR2 reads SNTAGT. With V trimmed by 2 bases and J by 4 bases, 0 bases remained unmatched. CDR3 sequence: CASSDGTGGYGYTF. CDR3 DNA: TGTGCCAGCAGTGACGGGACAGGGGGCTATGGCTACACCTTC.

The chain carries TRBV25-1 and TRBJ1-4; D is perhaps TRBD1 (5 bases). V dropped 4 bases and J dropped 8 bases, with 11 bases sitting between them. From germline, CDR1 is MGHDK and CDR2 SYGVNS. This CDR3 region has 13 residues. CDR3: CASSGGVREKLFF. CDR3 nucleotides: TGTGCCAGCAGTGGGGGGGTACGGGAAAAACTGTTTTTT.

The chain carries TRBV5-6 and TRBJ2-7; possibly TRBD2 for D (6 bases). Germline-derived CDR1 and CDR2 are SGHDT and YYEEEE. The V and J ends lost 4 bases and 3 bases respectively, with 23 bases between them. The CDR3 loop spans 17 amino acids. CDR3 DNA: TGTGCCAGCAGCGTGGAGTCCCTAGCGTACCTACACTACGAGCAGTACTTC. As protein: CASSVESLAYLHYEQYF.

V gene TRBV6-5 combines with J gene TRBJ2-1; maybe TRBD2 (6 bases). The germline V gene has CDR1 MNHEY and CDR2 SVGAGI. The CDR3 contains 15 residues. The germline V and J ends were trimmed by 6 bases and 4 bases, with 16 bases remaining between them. The CDR3 here is CASRREFGGYNEQFF. CDR3 bases: TGTGCCAGCAGGAGGGAATTTGGAGGGTACAATGAGCAGTTCTTC.

The CDR3 region is CASMRSIMGNEQFF. DNA of the CDR3: TGTGCCAGCATGAGATCCATCATGGGTAATGAGCAGTTCTTC. The V call is TRBV2, the J call TRBJ2-1; D is uncertain. The CDR3 runs to 14 residues. The germline CDR1 and CDR2 sequences are SNHLY and FYNNEI. V was cut by 7 bases and J by 7 bases, with 17 bases left in between.

The J gene is TRBJ1-2, the V gene TRBV3-1 (or the pseudogene TRBV3-2); D unclear. Between the trimmed V and J ends, which lost 3 bases and 7 bases, there was a span of 9 bases. This CDR3 has 12 residues. The germline V gene has CDR1 LGHDT and CDR2 YNNKEL (reference sequence). The CDR3 DNA sequence: TGTGCCAGCAGCCAGGTGGGTTCTGGCTACACCTTC. Its translation is CASSQVGSGYTF.

The chain has TRBV5-8 and TRBJ2-7, with D perhaps TRBD1 (5 bases). CDR1 SGHTS and CDR2 YDEGEE come from the germline V gene. This CDR3 comprises 15 residues. V was shortened by 4 bases and J by 0 bases, with 14 bases between the two germline ends. This CDR3 is CASSRSRTFSYEQYF. CDR3 coding DNA: TGTGCCAGCAGCCGCTCAAGGACATTCTCCTACGAGCAGTACTTC.

The chain combines TRBV4-1 with TRBJ1-2; TRBD1 aligns across 8 bases. The CDR3 is 16 amino acids. Germline CDR1 and CDR2: MGHRA and YSYEKL. V shed 1 base and J 2 bases; nucleotides not matched to a gene: 6. The CDR3 sequence: CASSQGRTGGNYGYTF. In DNA, the CDR3 is TGCGCCAGCAGCCAAGGTAGAACAGGGGGGAACTATGGCTACACCTTC.

The V and J genes are TRBV12-3 or TRBV12-4 and TRBJ1-5; D is unresolved. V lost 7 bases and J 9 bases, leaving 13 bases between the germline ends. The CDR3 covers 12 residues. CDR3 coding DNA: TGTGCCAGCAAGCCCCCCGAGGGGCCCCAGCATTTT. Translation gives CASKPPEGPQHF.

This clone was seen a single time. The chain recombines TRBV5-4 with TRBJ2-7; 12 bases align to TRBD2. J lost 6 bases, V lost 2 bases, and 6 bases had no gene match. CDR1 is SGHNT and CDR2 is YYREEE in the germline V gene (reference sequence). The CDR3 contains 15 residues. Written as DNA, the CDR3 is TGTGCCAGCAGCTTCAGACTAGCGGGAGACCGCGAGCAGTACTTC. Protein sequence: CASSFRLAGDREQYF.

V gene TRBV10-2 combines with J gene TRBJ1-1; perhaps TRBD1 as D (6 bases). Germline V gene data show CDR1 as WSHSY and CDR2 as SAAADI. The CDR3 loop spans 14 amino acids. Trimming pared 4 bases from V and 5 bases from J, leaving 14 bases between. The CDR3: CASSGQAGGTEAFF. As DNA, the CDR3 is TGCGCCAGCAGTGGACAGGCTGGGGGAACTGAAGCTTTCTTT.

V gene TRBV4-3 combines with J gene TRBJ2-7; a possible D gene is TRBD2 (7 bases). Germline values: CDR1 LGHNA, CDR2 YSLEER. V was clipped by 0 bases and J by 3 bases, with 24 bases between them. The CDR3 covers 19 residues. The CDR3 nucleotides read TGCGCCAGCAGCCAAGAATGGGGGGGGCAGGGGTACTTTGTCTACGAGCAGTACTTC. Translating it yields CASSQEWGGQGYFVYEQYF.

This clone was counted only a few times. The chain has TRBV7-8 and TRBJ2-7; 7 bases are shared with TRBD1. V dropped 1 base and J dropped 3; count of bases not matched to a gene: 9. There are 16 residues in the CDR3. Germline-derived CDR1 and CDR2 are SGHVS and FQNEAQ. The CDR3 reads CASSLVSGQRFYEQYF. The CDR3 DNA reads TGTGCCAGCAGCTTAGTCTCGGGACAGAGATTCTACGAGCAGTACTTC. The full variable domain, with the rest looked up from reference TRBV7-8 and TRBJ2-7, is GAGVSQSPRYKVAKRGQDVALRCDPISGHVSLFWYQQALGQGPEFLTYFQNEAQLDKSGLPSDRFFAERPEGSVSTLKIQRTQQEDSAVYLCASSLVSGQRFYEQYFGPGTRLTVT.

This rearrangement joins TRBV3-1 (or the pseudogene TRBV3-2) to TRBJ2-7, with 8 positions matching TRBD2. Germline-derived CDR1 and CDR2 are LGHDT and YNNKEL (reference sequence). The CDR3 contains 15 residues. V trimming: 5 bases; J trimming: 7 bases; junction bases outside the gene matches: 13. CDR3 in amino acids: CASSSRRAGAEEQYF. CDR3 in DNA: TGTGCCAGCAGCAGTCGAAGAGCGGGGGCCGAGGAGCAGTACTTC.

This chain links TRBV6-6 with TRBJ1-5, with 7 bases matching TRBD1. Germline V gene data show CDR1 as MNHNY and CDR2 as SVGAGI (reference sequence). The CDR3 runs to 15 residues. The trim removed 8 bases at V and 6 bases at J, leaving 13 bases unmatched. The CDR3 nucleotides are TGTGCCAGCCGAGTATCTGACAGGGACAGTCAGCCCCAGCATTTT. Translation gives CASRVSDRDSQPQHF.

The chain carries TRBV5-1 and TRBJ2-2; 10 nucleotides match TRBD1. Trimming took 4 bases from V and 4 from J; bases not matched to a gene: 10. Germline V gene data show CDR1 as SGHRS and CDR2 as YFSETQ. This CDR3 is 17 amino acids long. As DNA, the CDR3 is TGCGCCAGCAGCGGGTCGCCCGGACAGGGGGTCACCGGGGAGCTGTTTTTT. Translation: CASSGSPGQGVTGELFF.

V gene TRBV20-1 combines with J gene TRBJ1-1; possibly TRBD1 for D (5 bases). V was trimmed by 3 bases and J by 7 bases, leaving 9 bases between them. Per germline, CDR1 DFQATT and CDR2 SNEGSKA (reference sequence). The CDR3 contains 11 residues. Here the CDR3 reads CSASLQGEAFF. The CDR3 DNA sequence: TGCAGTGCTAGCCTCCAGGGTGAAGCTTTCTTT.

This chain links TRBV27 with TRBJ1-2, with D maybe TRBD1 (6 bases). This CDR3 region has 15 residues. V was clipped by 0 bases and J by 2 bases, with 10 bases between them. Germline assignment: CDR1 MNHEY and CDR2 SMNVEV (reference sequence). The CDR3 reads CASSLSLGQNYGYTF. The CDR3 region has the DNA TGTGCCAGCAGTTTATCTTTGGGACAAAACTATGGCTACACCTTC.

The genes are TRBV3-1 (or the pseudogene TRBV3-2) and TRBJ1-4; maybe TRBD1 (5 bases). CDR3 length: 15 residues. V lost 4 bases to trimming and J lost 3 bases, with 12 bases between them. Germline V gives CDR1 LGHDT, CDR2 YNNKEL (reference sequence). CDR3 bases: TGTGCCAGCAGCCCAACGGGGGAGGCTAATGAAAAACTGTTTTTT. Translating gives CASSPTGEANEKLFF.

The rearrangement uses TRBV6-2 or TRBV6-3 and TRBJ1-1; no reliable D call. V gave up 0 bases and J gave up 4 bases, with 27 bases separating them. This CDR3 region has 20 residues. Germline CDR1 is MNHEY and CDR2 is SVGEGT. As DNA, the CDR3 is TGTGCCAGCAGTTACTCGTCGGACCGATTTCCCCGGGAGAGAATCACTGAAGCTTTCTTT. As protein: CASSYSSDRFPRERITEAFF.

This sequence joins TRBV7-2 and TRBJ1-1; D remains ambiguous. The germline V gene encodes CDR1 SGHTA and CDR2 FQGNSA. This CDR3 comprises 13 residues. V was pared by 4 bases and J by 4 bases, with 10 bases between. This CDR3 is CASSSRLGTEAFF. The CDR3 nucleotides are TGTGCCAGCAGCTCCAGGTTGGGCACTGAAGCTTTCTTT.

V usage is TRBV5-4 and J usage is TRBJ1-4; D may be TRBD1 (5 bases). Germline V lookup: CDR1 SGHNT, CDR2 YYREEE (reference sequence). Deletions cut 3 bases from V and 6 bases from J, with 21 bases between. The CDR3 contains 17 residues. This CDR3 reads CASSYWGGARIDEKLFF. The CDR3 region has the DNA TGTGCCAGCAGCTATTGGGGAGGGGCCCGGATCGATGAAAAACTGTTTTTT.